This TCR beta chain was identified in a study of shared clonotypes between healthy human individuals. Here immunoSEQ multiplex PCR was the method, and the copy in TCRdb shows in-frame clones only, minus some. The table includes hundreds of thousands of clones, about 95% detected once. Trimming cost V 4 bases and J 5 bases; bases outside gene matches: 8. This CDR3 spans 16 amino acids. Germline V gene lookup returns CDR1 MGHRA and CDR2 YSYEKL. Selected positively for CCR7 and CD45RO-negative, naive CD8 cells excluded terminally differentiated effector memory CD45RA+ cells. V usage is TRBV4-1 and J usage is TRBJ2-2, with 9 bases that match TRBD2. Sequences were obtained from naive CD8+ T cells sorted from blood. This sequence originates from a woman in her twenties or thirties in good health. The CDR3 is CASSLSGSSVTGELFF. The CDR3 DNA follows: TGCGCCAGCAGCCTTAGCGGGAGTAGTGTTACCGGGGAGCTGTTTTTT.